Listed below are T cell receptor beta chains from one sample, sequenced in a study of response to subunit inactivated influenza vaccine. Using its own MiXCR run on the RT-PCR reads, TCRdb lists one record per CDR3 protein. The sample lists roughly 700,000 distinct CDR3 sequences, about a sixth seen once, with 11% in the top ten. The material was PBMCs from blood, obtained 11 to 12 days after vaccination. These receptors were obtained from a middle-aged man who received an inactivated influenza vaccine. Both conserved end residues are trimmed from each CDR3. The order of the fields is V gene, J gene, CDR3 length, CDR3 protein.

TRBV3-1,TRBJ1-6,11,ASSQERGSPLH
TRBV6-2/TRBV6-3,TRBJ2-7,14,ASSYRPRDRGNEQY
TRBV6-5,TRBJ2-1,14,ASSYGRTPFYNEQF
TRBV7-2,TRBJ2-5,12,ASSLAVRAETQY
TRBV29-1,TRBJ2-5,12,SVAVAQGGETQY
TRBV6-2/TRBV6-3,TRBJ2-1,10,ASRWTGHEQF
TRBV4-2,TRBJ1-2,17,ASSQSVRDRVKSNYGYT
TRBV6-2/TRBV6-3,TRBJ2-2,12,ASTRSLYTGELF
TRBV20-1,TRBJ2-2,14,SAPTGTGANTGELF
TRBV6-5,TRBJ1-1,12,ASSSIGKNTEAF
TRBV7-9,TRBJ2-1,13,ASTKGLARDNEQF
TRBV5-1,TRBJ2-1,14,ASSLAWGASYNEQF
TRBV5-6,TRBJ1-1,13,ASSNFAGARTEAF
TRBV15,TRBJ2-2,18,ATSRPPGLAGSGGTGELF
TRBV18,TRBJ2-7,12,ASSSPGQGYRQY
TRBV29-1,TRBJ2-3,12,SVGAGVRSDTQY
TRBV5-1,TRBJ2-7,12,ASSGTDLSYEQY